Listed here are 31 T cell receptor beta chains from one sample, sequenced in a study of blood T cell repertoires in COVID-19 (dated by TCRdb to the early 2020s). The protocol used for the library was the immunoSEQ multiplex PCR assay. TCRdb's version of the immuneACCESS table is confined to in-frame rearrangements and falls short of the full clone set. An unresolved V gene accounts for under half of the shortfall where checked; the remainder is of unknown origin. For this sample the table gives some 260,000 clones, of which roughly 90% were detected only once. 0.7% of the sample rests with the top ten. Input material: peripheral blood. All receptors come from a human donor in a cohort sampled during active COVID-19.

This rearrangement joins TRBV7-6 to TRBJ2-3, with 9 nucleotides matching TRBD2. There are 17 residues in the CDR3. V shed 1 base, J shed 0 bases, and the junction held 5 bases outside the gene matches. From germline, CDR1 is SGHVS and CDR2 FNYEAQ. The CDR3 DNA sequence: TGTGCCAGCAGCTTAGTGGGGCTAGCGGGAAGCACAGATACGCAGTATTTT. Protein product: CASSLVGLAGSTDTQYF.

V is TRBV7-6 and J is TRBJ1-1; D unclear. The CDR3 sequence is 15 residues long. Trimming cost V 5 bases and J 10 bases, with 23 bases left between them. From germline, CDR1 is SGHVS and CDR2 FNYEAQ. CDR3 amino acids: CASSPHASNSRGAFF. CDR3 nucleotide sequence: TGTGCCAGCAGCCCACATGCTAGCAACTCACGGGGAGCTTTCTTT.

The chain recombines TRBV7-8 with TRBJ1-2; 8 positions agree with TRBD1. The CDR3 extends over 15 amino acids. Germline CDR1 SGHVS, CDR2 FQNEAQ. J lost 4 bases, V lost 4 bases, and 8 bases had no gene match. The CDR3 spells CASSSSRDRIYGYTF. The CDR3 DNA follows: TGTGCCAGCAGCTCGTCCCGGGACAGGATCTATGGCTACACCTTC.

This clone was recorded only once. CDR3 bases: TGTGCCACCAGTGATTTCTTAGTGGGACTAGTATCTCCTACGCAGTATTTT. Translation: CATSDFLVGLVSPTQYF. The rearrangement links TRBV24-1 to TRBJ2-3; 8 bases match TRBD2. Trimming took 1 base from V and 8 from J; bases not matched to a gene: 13. The CDR3 runs 17 residues. CDR1 and CDR2 (germline): KGHDR, SFDVKD.

J is TRBJ1-3 and V is TRBV9, with D tentatively TRBD1 (6 bases). CDR3 length equals 15 residues. Trimming took 0 bases from V and 4 from J, leaving 11 bases between them. Germline V CDR1 and CDR2: SGDLS, YYNGEE. For the CDR3, the DNA is TGTGCCAGCAGCGTAGACAGGGAGCGGGGAAACACCATATATTTT. Amino acid sequence: CASSVDRERGNTIYF.

V gene TRBV6-5 combines with J gene TRBJ2-7; 7 bases align to TRBD2. The germline V gene encodes CDR1 MNHEY and CDR2 SVGAGI. This CDR3 is built from 15 residues. Trimming removed 7 bases from V and 0 bases from J; junction bases left unmatched: 9. For the CDR3, the DNA is TGTGCCAGCACCCCCCGGGGACTACCCTCCTACGAGCAGTACTTC. Translating it yields CASTPRGLPSYEQYF.

The chain is built from TRBV24-1 and TRBJ2-7; 7 nucleotides agree with TRBD1. The germline gives CDR1 KGHDR, CDR2 SFDVKD. V lost 12 bases, J lost 2 bases, and 6 bases stayed unmatched. This CDR3 has 12 amino acids. CDR3 residues: CAPRDSAYEQYF. In nucleotides, the CDR3 is TGTGCCCCCCGGGACAGCGCCTACGAGCAGTACTTC.

The genes are TRBV5-4 and TRBJ2-7; D is unresolved. V was clipped by 4 bases and J by 9 bases, with 14 bases between them. The germline V gene has CDR1 SGHNT and CDR2 YYREEE (reference sequence). This CDR3 region has 12 residues. The CDR3 nucleotides are TGTGCCAGCAGCCTGTATCATTCCGGGCAGTACTTC. It specifies CASSLYHSGQYF.

The genes are TRBV27 and TRBJ1-1; D ambiguous. Per the germline V gene, CDR1 is MNHEY and CDR2 is SMNVEV (reference sequence). Trimming shortened V by 6 bases and J by 2 bases, and 13 bases separated the two germline ends. The CDR3 runs to 14 residues. CDR3 amino acids: CASRVIQQNTEAFF. The CDR3 nucleotides are TGTGCCAGCAGGGTTATTCAACAAAACACTGAAGCTTTCTTT.

The genes are TRBV6-5 and TRBJ1-3, with D uncertain. The germline V gene has CDR1 MNHEY and CDR2 SVGAGI. V gave up 7 bases and J gave up 2 bases, with 9 bases separating them. The CDR3 loop spans 13 amino acids. The CDR3 spells CASKGGTGNTIYF. As DNA, the CDR3 is TGTGCCAGCAAGGGAGGGACTGGAAACACCATATATTTT.

The CDR3 loop is CASRQSGNTIYF. CDR3 bases: TGTGCCAGCAGACAGTCTGGAAACACCATATATTTT. This chain links TRBV6-6 with TRBJ1-3; no clear D. Germline values: CDR1 MNHNY, CDR2 SVGAGI (reference sequence). The CDR3 is 12 residues long. V dropped 6 bases and J dropped 1 base, with 4 bases sitting between them.

The chain is built from TRBV12-3 or TRBV12-4 and TRBJ1-1; possible D gene TRBD1, 5 bases. This CDR3 is 13 amino acids long. V was clipped by 3 bases and J by 5 bases, with 10 bases between them. In nucleotides, the CDR3 is TGTGCCAGCAGTTTCCAGGGATCGACTGAAGCTTTCTTT. This sequence encodes CASSFQGSTEAFF.

The chain has TRBV5-4 and TRBJ2-1; 8 bases line up with TRBD2. The length of the CDR3 is 15 residues. V lost 2 bases, J lost 6 bases, and 7 bases stayed unmatched. CDR1 SGHNT and CDR2 YYREEE come from the germline V gene (reference sequence). Here the CDR3 DNA reads TGTGCCAGCAGCTTCGGACTAGCTGGGCGCAATGAGCAGTTCTTC. Residues: CASSFGLAGRNEQFF.

The chain employs TRBV5-1 and TRBJ1-1, with 9 nucleotides matching TRBD1. The CDR3 runs to 14 residues. Germline CDR1 is SGHRS and CDR2 is YFSETQ. J was trimmed by 2 bases and V by 4 bases; bases with no gene match: 3. CDR3 loop: CASSETGGNTEAFF. CDR3 bases: TGCGCCAGCAGCGAGACAGGGGGAAACACTGAAGCTTTCTTT.

The genes are TRBV9 and TRBJ2-7; D perhaps matches TRBD1 (5 bases). CDR3 length: 13 amino acids. Germline V gives CDR1 SGDLS, CDR2 YYNGEE. The V and J ends lost 1 base and 4 bases respectively, with 9 bases between them. CDR3 sequence: CASSVRGFYEQYF. In nucleotides, the CDR3 is TGTGCCAGCAGCGTAAGGGGATTTTACGAGCAGTACTTC.

The chain recombines TRBV2 with TRBJ2-3; 9 bases align to TRBD2. With 7 bases clipped from V and 4 bases from J, the junction kept 6 bases outside the gene matches. Germline CDR1 reads SNHLY; CDR2 reads FYNNEI. This CDR3 is built from 14 residues. The CDR3 reads CASTGTSLPDTQYF. DNA for the CDR3: TGTGCCAGCACCGGGACTAGCTTGCCAGATACGCAGTATTTT.

The chain is built from TRBV5-1 and TRBJ1-6; 8 bases align to TRBD1. Germline CDR1 is SGHRS and CDR2 is YFSETQ. V dropped 2 bases and J dropped 8; count of bases not matched to a gene: 6. The CDR3 covers 15 residues. The CDR3 protein is CASSLGQGEYSPLHF. The CDR3 DNA sequence: TGCGCCAGCAGCTTAGGACAGGGAGAGTATTCACCCCTCCACTTT.

This clone was seen only a few times. The V call is TRBV3-1 (or the pseudogene TRBV3-2), the J call TRBJ2-7; D call uncertain. Germline CDR1 and CDR2: LGHDT and YNNKEL (reference sequence). With 0 bases removed from V and 2 bases from J, the gap between germline ends came to 8 bases. The CDR3 has 14 residues. The CDR3 DNA follows: TGTGCCAGCAGCCAAGATCTTGCAGCCTACGAGCAGTACTTC. It specifies CASSQDLAAYEQYF.

CDR3 in DNA: TGTGCCAGCAGCGTTAGTCAGGCTAACTATGGCTACACCTTC. Protein product: CASSVSQANYGYTF. The chain recombines TRBV9 with TRBJ1-2; D uncertain. The germline gives CDR1 SGDLS, CDR2 YYNGEE. This CDR3 is built from 14 residues. Trimming cost V 2 bases and J 0 bases, with 8 bases left between them.

The chain combines TRBV20-1 with TRBJ2-3; TRBD2 matches 8 bases. The V segment lost 3 bases and the J segment 1 base; nucleotides outside the gene matches: 6. This CDR3 spans 15 amino acids. Germline CDR1 is DFQATT and CDR2 is SNEGSKA (reference sequence). The CDR3 nucleotides are TGCAGTGCTAGTCGGGGGGGCCAGGGCACAGATACGCAGTATTTT. Translation: CSASRGGQGTDTQYF.

This clone was detected only once. V is TRBV27 and J is TRBJ2-7, with D possibly TRBD1 on 6 matching bases. Germline-derived CDR1 and CDR2 are MNHEY and SMNVEV (reference sequence). The CDR3 has 21 residues. The V end was cut by 5 bases, the J end by 4 bases, with 36 bases between. CDR3 loop: CASSPTIQRVPTRGRNYEQYF. The CDR3 region has the DNA TGTGCCAGCAGTCCTACTATACAAAGGGTTCCTACAAGGGGGAGAAATTACGAGCAGTACTTC.

The J gene is TRBJ2-7, the V gene TRBV5-1; TRBD2 agrees at 9 bases. Germline V gene data show CDR1 as SGHRS and CDR2 as YFSETQ. There are 16 residues in the CDR3. V shed 4 bases and J 0 bases; nucleotides not matched to a gene: 8. The CDR3, as DNA: TGCGCCAGCAGCACCATCTTTAGCGGGAGCTCCTACGAGCAGTACTTC. This sequence encodes CASSTIFSGSSYEQYF.

V is TRBV19 and J is TRBJ1-4; no clear D. The length of the CDR3 is 14 residues. Trimming shortened V by 2 bases and J by 0 bases, and 4 bases separated the two germline ends. The germline V gene has CDR1 LNHDA and CDR2 SQIVND (reference sequence). The CDR3 coding sequence is TGTGCCAGTAGTATAACATCAACTAATGAAAAACTGTTTTTT. Amino acid sequence: CASSITSTNEKLFF.

A few counts support this clone. Other DNA sequences within the sample encode an identical CDR3. The CDR3 sequence is CSVGQGTYEQYF. As DNA, the CDR3 is TGCAGCGTTGGACAGGGTACCTACGAGCAGTACTTC. The chain uses TRBV29-1 and TRBJ2-7; 7 nucleotides agree with TRBD1. Germline V CDR1 and CDR2: SQVTM, ANQGSEA. The CDR3 covers 12 residues. After removal of 4 bases from V and 2 bases from J, the junction contained 2 bases not matched to a gene.

The gene calls are TRBV15 and TRBJ1-1, with D hard to call. The CDR3 has 14 amino acids. Germline CDR1 reads LNHNV; CDR2 reads YYDKDF (reference sequence). The V end was cut by 1 base, the J end by 1 base, with 7 bases between. Written as DNA, the CDR3 is TGTGCCACCAGCAGAGCCCCCCGGAACACTGAAGCTTTCTTT. This translates into CATSRAPRNTEAFF.

This chain joins TRBV7-9 and TRBJ2-1; D remains ambiguous. V shed 5 bases and J shed 10 bases, with 15 bases lying between them. Germline lookup yields CDR1 SEHNR and CDR2 FQNEAQ (reference sequence). CDR3 length equals 13 residues. This CDR3 reads CASSTQLRREQFF. CDR3 DNA: TGTGCCAGCAGCACCCAACTCCGTCGAGAGCAGTTCTTC.

V gene TRBV18 combines with J gene TRBJ2-6; D perhaps matches TRBD1 (6 bases). With 3 bases removed from V and 0 bases from J, the gap between germline ends came to 15 bases. Germline V lookup: CDR1 KGHSH, CDR2 LQKENI. This CDR3 region has 18 residues. CDR3 in DNA: TGTGCCAGCTCACCGACGGGACATGGGGTCTCTGGGGCCAACGTCCTGACTTTC. Its translation: CASSPTGHGVSGANVLTF.

This chain connects TRBV2 to TRBJ2-7; 10 nucleotides line up with TRBD1. CDR1 and CDR2 (germline): SNHLY, FYNNEI. The V segment lost 7 bases and the J segment 3 bases; nucleotides outside the gene matches: 6. This CDR3 is 14 amino acids long. The CDR3 sequence is CASTGTGAFYEQYF. In DNA, the CDR3 is TGTGCCAGCACCGGGACAGGGGCTTTCTACGAGCAGTACTTC.

The V and J genes are TRBV19 and TRBJ1-2, with D unclear. Trimming took 3 bases from V and 9 from J, leaving 14 bases between them. The CDR3 runs 13 residues. Germline V gives CDR1 LNHDA, CDR2 SQIVND (reference sequence). DNA of the CDR3: TGTGCCAGTAGTATGGTCCCAGAAGATCGCTACACCTTC. Translating gives CASSMVPEDRYTF.

The chain is built from TRBV19 and TRBJ1-2; 7 bases map to TRBD1. V lost 6 bases, J lost 3 bases, and 4 bases stayed unmatched. The germline V gene has CDR1 LNHDA and CDR2 SQIVND (reference sequence). The CDR3 has 13 residues. This chain's CDR3 is CASRIDRDYGYTF. Written as DNA, the CDR3 is TGTGCCAGTAGGATTGACAGGGACTATGGCTACACCTTC. The variable domain in full, with the rest retrieved from reference TRBV19 and TRBJ1-2, is DGGITQSPKYLFRKEGQNVTLSCEQNLNHDAMYWYRQDPGQGLRLIYYSQIVNDFQKGDIAEGYSVSREKKESFPLTVTSAQKNPTAFYLCASRIDRDYGYTFGSGTRLTVV.

This clone appeared once. V usage is TRBV7-9 and J usage is TRBJ1-1; 11 nucleotides match TRBD1. Germline-derived CDR1 and CDR2 are SEHNR and FQNEAQ (reference sequence). The CDR3 is 14 amino acids. V lost 5 bases, J lost 7 bases, and 6 bases stayed unmatched. The CDR3 DNA is TGTGCCAGCAGCATCAGGACAGGGGGCATTGAAGCTTTCTTT. It is translated as CASSIRTGGIEAFF.